The text below deals with one T cell receptor (beta chain). What antigen it recognizes has not been identified. No much larger clonotype is one base removed from it; base qualities were not supplied. Libraries were made using the immunoSEQ multiplex PCR assay. For the multiplex PCR, a mixture combining 60 forward primers for TCR Vbeta segments and 13 reverse primers for TCR Jbeta segments was used. A multiplex PCR assay on genomic DNA amplified the CDR3 region of rearranged TCR beta genes. Amplified TCR beta libraries were sequenced as 87-base-pair reads on the Illumina HiSeq System. In the source study's methods: A later analysis tallied tens of millions of unique TCR beta chains across the 666 repertoires, and approximately 9.9 million of those chains were shared by two or more donors. Raw reads were error-corrected and collapsed into unique sequences with a nearest-neighbor algorithm that merged closely related sequences to remove PCR and sequencing errors. CDR3 sequences were aligned to IMGT reference sequences to assign V, D and J gene segments. For a sequence to be retained, a match of at least six nucleotides was required to both a V gene segment and a J gene segment. Rearrangements were classified as productive when the CDR3 lacked stop codons and remained in frame with V and J, and all other rearrangements were classified as non-productive. Following IMGT convention, CDR3 was defined as the stretch from the second conserved V-encoded cysteine up to the conserved J-encoded phenylalanine. Sequences without an unambiguous match to a single V gene segment were excluded from the earlier analysis of about 600 of the donors. In an earlier analysis of approximately 590 of the donors, a V segment was called functional when productive rearrangements were above 56.7%, and segregating when the standard deviation between donors exceeded 5%. A statistical classification framework was developed to diagnose cytomegalovirus status using the catalog of TCR beta chain sequences. In a later analysis, TCR nucleotide sequences were compared against IMGT/GENE-DB human TR gene sequences so that V and J genes could be assigned. A later analysis assigned CDR3 sequences and most-parsimonious VDJ recombination scenarios with the TCRdist pipeline. A later analysis defined each TCR beta chain by its CDR3 amino acid sequence plus V-gene family, and excluded reads lacking a unique V-gene family. A later analysis removed nearly 600 highly shared, low-generation-probability nucleotide sequences to deal with suspected cross-contamination and a sequencing artifact. For each public chain, a later analysis derived a clonal expansion index from normalized ranks of inferred template counts within each repertoire. A later analysis computed generation probabilities with a VDJ recombination model fitted to out-of-frame rearrangements, and checked the results against IGoR. In a later analysis, TCR-TCR, TCR-HLA and TCR-CMV co-occurrence was scored with hypergeometric tests, and a repertoire-size bias correction was applied to TCR pairs. To estimate false discovery rates, a later analysis permuted the HLA or CMV assignments 20 times. A later analysis grouped co-occurring TCRs with DBSCAN, adding TCRdist sequence similarity when clustering within HLA-allele-positive subsets. For co-occurrence clustering, repertoires with fewer than 30,000 or more than 120,000 public chains were excluded, along with roughly 5 repertoires with anomalous nucleotide sharing. TCRdb carries this immuneACCESS record with in-frame sequences only. Its versions omit some clonotypes, under half of them owing to an unresolved V gene in the studies checked, with the rest unexplained. That table gives V, J and clone size, and the DNA gave D and trimming. Recorded for this sample are some 180,000 clones; 75% of them occurred a single time. 2.9% of the sample is held by the ten biggest clonotypes.

CDR1 and CDR2 are drawn from the germline V gene: SGHAT, FQNNGV. For this chain, trimming is 5 bases at the V end and 7 bases at the J end, and the number of junction bases without a gene match is 8. The CDR3 runs 14 residues from the cysteine to the phenylalanine. Only CDR3 DNA is held: 42 bases, read in frame from base 1. This sample stems from a study of cytomegalovirus exposure and HLA in healthy donors (TCRdb year 2017). About the full investigation: In an earlier analysis of under 750 of the donors, 250 to 350 Gb of sequence data and 100 million or so unique TCR beta sequences from some 170 million T cells were reported. An early release that covered 640 HLA-typed donors contained about 300 gigabases of sequencing data and about 93 million unique TCR sequences. Among the roughly 430 genotyped donors, around 81% belonged to the genetic ancestry cluster associated with self-reported Caucasian donors. The study was designed to test whether signatures of past pathogen exposure could be identified by cataloging public T cell receptors. Using immunosequencing, the study profiled T cell repertoires from around 670 subjects and related those repertoires to cytomegalovirus serostatus. Besides the first cohort of approximately 710 subjects, a separate validation cohort made up of 95 to 150 different subjects was used. To predict cytomegalovirus infection status, the study combined high-throughput TCR immunosequencing, statistical association of individual TCRs with disease status, and machine learning. In a later analysis, previously published TCR beta repertoires from 500 to 750 donors were re-analyzed and high-resolution HLA genotyping was added so that TCR occurrence patterns could be studied. In the later analysis, no new phenotypic data were used to find candidate immune exposures; instead, reliance was placed on TCR beta sequences and their occurrence across donors. In an earlier analysis of 587 of the donors, high-throughput TCR beta sequencing was used to judge whether each TCR beta V gene segment behaved as functional or pseudogenic. Alongside the repertoire data, information on donor age, sex, ethnicity and CMV serostatus was compiled. A later genetic analysis used genome-wide SNP genotypes for about three fifths of the 666 donors, treating that subset as a discovery cohort. Every discovery cohort repertoire had been produced on one sequencing platform. HLA typing included class I and class II loci at four-digit resolution. The number of donors typed differed by locus, with 629-630 for A, B, C, DRB1 and DQB1, approximately 500 for DQA1, approximately 570 for DPA1, and over 400 for DPB1. Four or five DR-DQ haplotypes were treated as single units for association and clustering because of strong linkage in the cohort. Among a few hundred genotyped donors of the cohort, an average of about 240,000 unique TCR beta nucleotide sequences were sequenced per donor, approximately 20% of them non-productive.

The cohort was made up of approximately 700 healthy bone marrow donors. Cohort members were all nominally healthy when sampled, although unrecorded immune exposures were likely present. The donor was CMV seronegative and belonged to the group of several hundred seronegative cohort members. Each donor provided a peripheral blood sample, and peripheral blood mononuclear cells were used for TCR beta sequencing. The Qiagen DNeasy Blood Extraction Kit was used to extract genomic DNA from the blood cell samples. What the work shows at the level of the full study, not this receptor alone: A later analysis found that HLA-associated TCR beta chains were more clonally expanded and had lower generation probabilities than equally common non-associated chains. In a later analysis, TCR association rates were found to vary across HLA loci, with the most associated TCRs seen for DRB1 alleles and the fewest for HLA-C alleles. A further reported finding was that TCR beta sequences accurately predicted the HLA-A and HLA-B alleles for most subjects in the first cohort. An association between a missense DCLRE1C variant and V-gene and J-gene trimming of TCR beta chains was found in a later genetic analysis and replicated in an independent cohort. Compared with the roughly 700-donor mean, donors in an Asian-associated ancestry cluster had fewer N-insertions in productive TCRs, according to a later genetic analysis. CMV serostatus was the only immune exposure information available for the cohort. The authors suggested that the approach could potentially be generalized to other disease states and immunological phenotypes. A few of the identified cytomegalovirus-associated TCR beta chains were confirmed in vitro to be specific for cytomegalovirus antigens. Correlated functional status among segregating V segments might reflect linkage disequilibrium, but an unknown experimental factor could not be ruled out. Most TCR sequences were observed very rarely across donors, whereas some public TCRs were present in many individuals. Some IMGT-functional V segments, including TRBV6-2 and TRBV6-3, could not be told apart with the 87-base-pair reads, so those segments were excluded. A cluster of highly shared sequence variants was judged likely to be a technical artifact of the sequencing pipeline. In a later analysis, 16,951 TCR beta sequences were associated with specific HLA alleles at a false discovery rate of 0.05. The classifier was reported to diagnose cytomegalovirus status with high specificity and sensitivity in both the original and validation cohorts. The earlier analysis of approximately 560 of the donors excluded fewer than 20 rarely observed V segments, including chromosome 9 orphons, because counts were too low. In this cohort, only TCR beta chains were sequenced, and detectable features were limited by the absence of alpha or paired-chain data. In a later analysis, several top co-occurrence clusters were reported to appear linked to parvovirus B19, influenza, CMV and Epstein-Barr virus. Roughly uniform sequencing depth across donors was assumed in presence/absence analyses, although this assumption may not hold. A later analysis found that most CMV-associated TCR beta chains appeared HLA-restricted, with HLA associations seemingly driven largely by CMV exposure. In the study, some 180 TCR beta chains were listed as associated with cytomegalovirus. Assigning TCR associations to individual alleles was difficult when HLA alleles, especially DR and DQ, strongly co-occurred. Because some donors lacked HLA typing at each locus, the association tests relied only on the typed subset. In an earlier analysis of roughly 500 of the donors, most TCR beta V segments appeared in productive rearrangements about 90% or about 30% of the time, broadly matching IMGT annotations.

The chain joins TRBV11-2 to TRBJ2-1; the junction holds 7 bases that match TRBD1. The TCR originated in a male donor in good health and CMV-seronegative. Specimen: PBMCs. The CDR3 region: CASSRSRGRNEQFF. Read as DNA, the sequence is TGTGCCAGCAGCCGCTCAAGGGGGCGGAATGAGCAGTTCTTC.